Each of the 5 T cell receptor beta chains below was sequenced from the same sample in a study of early T cells in non-severe SARS-CoV-2 infection. Each CDR3 protein gets one entry after TCRdb re-called the 5' RACE reads with MiXCR. This table holds 75,000 to 100,000 distinct CDR3 sequences, roughly 17% found once. Sequences were obtained from whole blood. The receptors were sampled from an adult who was a healthcare worker with PCR-confirmed SARS-CoV-2 infection or an uninfected control (not recorded which).

A few counts support this clonotype. The chain links TRBV10-1 to TRBJ2-3; D not certain. V shed 0 bases and J shed 6 bases, with 13 bases lying between them. The germline V gene has CDR1 WNHNN and CDR2 SYGVQD (reference sequence). This CDR3 comprises 15 residues. CDR3 coding DNA: TGCGCCAGCAGTGAGTCAGGCCTGTCCGCGGATACGCAGTATTTT. Protein: CASSESGLSADTQYF.

This clonotype was detected only a few times. The chain combines TRBV3-1 with TRBJ2-1; 7 bases map to TRBD2. V shed 3 bases and J 10 bases; nucleotides not matched to a gene: 6. The CDR3 loop spans 13 amino acids. CDR1 is LGHDT, CDR2 YNNKEL, per germline (reference sequence). CDR3 DNA sequence: TGTGCCAGCAGCCAGAGGGCGGGAGAGGAGCAGTTCTTC. Translation gives CASSQRAGEEQFF.

This clonotype counts as medium-sized (0.01 to 0.1%). This chain connects TRBV6-2 or TRBV6-3 to TRBJ2-1, with D unresolved. Germline CDR1 is MNHEY and CDR2 is SVGEGT. The CDR3 contains 13 residues. V lost 2 bases, J lost 3 bases, and 5 bases lay in between. CDR3 amino acids: CASSYIDYNEQFF. The CDR3 coding sequence is TGTGCCAGCAGTTACATAGACTACAATGAGCAGTTCTTC.

This clonotype was counted ten times or more. The chain joins TRBV7-2 to TRBJ1-5; a possible D gene is TRBD1 (5 bases). The germline V gene encodes CDR1 SGHTA and CDR2 FQGNSA. The V gene lost 5 bases and the J gene lost 6 bases, with 17 bases spanning the gap. The CDR3 is 15 residues long. CDR3 nucleotide sequence: TGTGCCAGCAGCCCCGGACAAGGGAGCCGTCAGCCCCAGCATTTT. Residues: CASSPGQGSRQPQHF.

This clonotype occurred a few times. This sequence joins TRBV29-1 and TRBJ2-1; D is possibly TRBD1 or TRBD2 (5 bases each). Germline V gene lookup returns CDR1 SQVTM and CDR2 ANQGSEA. Trimming cost V 8 bases and J 6 bases, with 11 bases left between them. This CDR3 is 11 amino acids long. The CDR3 nucleotides read TGCAGCCTTAGGGGAGTCAATGAGCAGTTCTTC. Protein sequence: CSLRGVNEQFF.